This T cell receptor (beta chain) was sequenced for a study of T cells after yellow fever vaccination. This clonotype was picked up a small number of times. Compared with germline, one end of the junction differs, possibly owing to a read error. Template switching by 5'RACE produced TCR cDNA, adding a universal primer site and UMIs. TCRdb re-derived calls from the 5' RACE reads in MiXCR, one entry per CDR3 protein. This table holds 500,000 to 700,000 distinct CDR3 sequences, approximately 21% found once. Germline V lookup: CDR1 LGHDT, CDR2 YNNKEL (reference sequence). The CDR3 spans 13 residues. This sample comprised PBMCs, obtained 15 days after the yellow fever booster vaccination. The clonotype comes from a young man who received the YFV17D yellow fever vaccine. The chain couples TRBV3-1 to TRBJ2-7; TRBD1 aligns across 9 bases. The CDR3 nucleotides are TGTGCCAGCAGCCAGGGAGGACAGGGGATTTCTCACTTC. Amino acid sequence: CASSQGGQGISHF.